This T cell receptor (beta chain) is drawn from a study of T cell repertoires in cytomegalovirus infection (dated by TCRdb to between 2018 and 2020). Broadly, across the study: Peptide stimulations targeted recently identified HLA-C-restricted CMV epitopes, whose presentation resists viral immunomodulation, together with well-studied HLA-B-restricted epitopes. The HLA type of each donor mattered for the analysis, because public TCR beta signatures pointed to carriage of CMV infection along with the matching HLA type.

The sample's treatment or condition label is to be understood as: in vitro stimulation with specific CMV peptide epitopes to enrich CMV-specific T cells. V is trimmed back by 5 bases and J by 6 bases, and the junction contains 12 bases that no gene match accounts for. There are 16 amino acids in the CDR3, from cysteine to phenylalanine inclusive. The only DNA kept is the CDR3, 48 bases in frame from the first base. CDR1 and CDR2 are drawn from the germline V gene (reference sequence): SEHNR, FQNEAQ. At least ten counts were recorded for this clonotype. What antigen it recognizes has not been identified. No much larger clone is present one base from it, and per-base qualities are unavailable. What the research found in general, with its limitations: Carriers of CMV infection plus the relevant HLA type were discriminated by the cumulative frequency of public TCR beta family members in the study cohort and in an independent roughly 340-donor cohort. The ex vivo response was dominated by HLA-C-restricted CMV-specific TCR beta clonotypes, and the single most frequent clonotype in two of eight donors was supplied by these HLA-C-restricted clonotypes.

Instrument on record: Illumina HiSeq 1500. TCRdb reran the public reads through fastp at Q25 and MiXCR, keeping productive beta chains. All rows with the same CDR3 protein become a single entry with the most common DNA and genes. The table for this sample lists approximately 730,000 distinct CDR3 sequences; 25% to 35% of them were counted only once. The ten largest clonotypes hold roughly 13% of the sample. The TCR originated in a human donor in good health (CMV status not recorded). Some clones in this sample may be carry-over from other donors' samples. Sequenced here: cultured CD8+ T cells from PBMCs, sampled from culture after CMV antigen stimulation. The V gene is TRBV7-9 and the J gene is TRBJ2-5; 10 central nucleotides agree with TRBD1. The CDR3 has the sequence CASSTSAGQGWQTQYF. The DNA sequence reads TGTGCCAGCAGCACATCCGCGGGACAGGGGTGGCAGACCCAGTACTTC.